This TCR beta chain was recorded in a study of blood T cells in healthy people across ages. General study findings and limits: Long-lived donors exceeded aged donors in naive CD4+ cells and diversity.

This clonotype was recorded many times. No antigen is known for it. Healthy Caucasians from Russia aged 6 to 90 served as donors. Using a J-beta primer mix together with a sample-barcoded 5' primer, a second PCR was run for roughly 6 to 11 cycles. TCRdb redid the calling of the 5' RACE reads with MiXCR, one entry per CDR3 protein. The table records some 1.4 million distinct CDR3 sequences, roughly 45% of them present only once. The origin of this receptor is a woman between 18 and 29 years old in good health. Sequencing was carried out using blood.

In DNA form, the CDR3 reads TGTGCCAGCAGCCGGACAGGGGGTGGTCAGCCCCAGCATTTT. It translates to CASSRTGGGQPQHF. The rearrangement joins TRBV7-6 to TRBJ1-5; 10 bases match TRBD1. The CDR3 runs to 14 residues. The germline V gene encodes CDR1 SGHVS and CDR2 FNYEAQ. The trim removed 5 bases at V and 6 bases at J, leaving 4 bases unmatched. Full variable domain (missing parts from reference TRBV7-6 and TRBJ1-5): GAGVSQSPRYKVTKRGQDVALRCDPISGHVSLYWYRQALGQGPEFLTYFNYEAQQDKSGLPNDRFSAERPEGSISTLTIQRTEQRDSAMYRCASSRTGGGQPQHFGDGTRLSIL.